Below are 20 T cell receptor beta chains sequenced from a single sample in a study of PD-1 blockade in classical Hodgkin lymphoma. The assay was immunoSEQ multiplex PCR, and TCRdb's table has in-frame clones only and misses some. The top ten hold roughly 5.1% of the sample, which has more than 20,000 clones, about 95% seen once. The sample's time point: newly diagnosed, previously untreated cHL patient sample. The sample consisted of peripheral blood mononuclear cells (PBMCs). All receptors come from a human donor with classical Hodgkin lymphoma.

The V and J genes are TRBV29-1 and TRBJ2-5; D may correspond to TRBD1 or TRBD2 (5 bases each). V dropped 6 bases and J dropped 2 bases, with 13 bases sitting between them. This CDR3 has 13 residues. Germline CDR1 and CDR2: SQVTM and ANQGSEA. The CDR3 reads CSVPDEGQETQYF. CDR3 coding DNA: TGCAGCGTACCCGATGAGGGGCAAGAGACCCAGTACTTC.

The V and J genes are TRBV27 and TRBJ2-7; the D gene is possibly TRBD2 (5 bases). V was shortened by 0 bases and J by 1 base, with 7 bases between the two germline ends. This CDR3 region has 14 residues. Germline CDR1 and CDR2: MNHEY and SMNVEV (reference sequence). The CDR3 sequence is CASSLSTGSYEQYF. CDR3 bases: TGTGCCAGCAGTTTATCGACGGGGTCCTACGAGCAGTACTTC.

The chain links TRBV7-2 to TRBJ1-6; D call uncertain. The CDR3 has 16 amino acids. V lost 6 bases and J lost 0, with 12 bases in between. The V gene's germline CDR1 is SGHTA and CDR2 FQGNSA. The CDR3 DNA sequence: TGTGCCAGCAGTCCAAGGGTTAGCTCCTATAATTCACCCCTCCACTTT. Translation: CASSPRVSSYNSPLHF.

This chain uses TRBV10-1 with TRBJ1-4; D gene unclear. Germline V lookup: CDR1 WNHNN, CDR2 SYGVQD (reference sequence). The CDR3 is 13 residues long. The V gene lost 5 bases and the J gene lost 4 bases, with 8 bases spanning the gap. In nucleotides, the CDR3 is TGCGCCAGCAGTTTGGTTTATAATGAAAAACTGTTTTTT. It is translated as CASSLVYNEKLFF.

The chain recombines TRBV6-6 with TRBJ2-5; TRBD2 matches at 8 bases. Germline values: CDR1 MNHNY, CDR2 SVGAGI (reference sequence). V shed 6 bases and J 3 bases; nucleotides not matched to a gene: 6. CDR3 length: 14 amino acids. Here the CDR3 reads CASSARGGEETQYF. The CDR3 DNA follows: TGTGCCAGCAGCGCACGGGGGGGTGAAGAGACCCAGTACTTC.

This clone was seen once. The genes are TRBV5-1 and TRBJ2-1; no firm D call. Germline CDR1 reads SGHRS; CDR2 reads YFSETQ. V was trimmed by 4 bases and J by 0 bases, leaving 11 bases between them. The CDR3 covers 15 residues. CDR3 loop: CASSPTGSSYNEQFF. CDR3 in DNA: TGCGCCAGCAGCCCGACCGGTAGCTCCTACAATGAGCAGTTCTTC.

V gene TRBV7-6 combines with J gene TRBJ2-2; no clear D. Deletions cut 5 bases from V and 6 bases from J, with 13 bases between. This CDR3 region has 14 residues. Germline assignment: CDR1 SGHVS and CDR2 FNYEAQ. CDR3: CASSRNLEPGELFF. The CDR3 DNA is TGTGCCAGCAGCCGTAATCTGGAACCCGGGGAGCTGTTTTTT. The full variable domain, completed using reference TRBV7-6 and TRBJ2-2, is GAGVSQSPRYKVTKRGQDVALRCDPISGHVSLYWYRQALGQGPEFLTYFNYEAQQDKSGLPNDRFSAERPEGSISTLTIQRTEQRDSAMYRCASSRNLEPGELFFGEGSRLTVL.

This rearrangement joins TRBV7-8 to TRBJ2-3; 10 bases agree with TRBD2. CDR3 size: 15 residues. Germline trimming cut 5 bases from V and 5 bases from J; bases unmatched to any gene: 7. Looked up from germline, CDR1 is SGHVS and CDR2 is FQNEAQ. The CDR3 loop reads CASSVSGGAGDTQYF. The CDR3 coding sequence is TGTGCCAGCAGCGTGAGCGGGGGGGCTGGAGATACGCAGTATTTT.

V and J are TRBV6-1 and TRBJ1-2, with D possibly being TRBD1 (5 bases). Germline CDR1 is MNHNS and CDR2 is SASEGT. This CDR3 has 13 amino acids. Trimming left V 6 bases short and J 2 bases short, with 10 bases between. CDR3 region: CASSREFNYGYTF. The CDR3, as DNA: TGTGCCAGCAGCAGGGAGTTCAACTATGGCTACACCTTC.

The chain joins TRBV5-4 to TRBJ1-6, with 7 bases fitting TRBD1. With V trimmed by 1 base and J by 9 bases, 7 bases remained unmatched. Germline V gives CDR1 SGHNT, CDR2 YYREEE (reference sequence). This CDR3 has 15 amino acids. CDR3 bases: TGTGCCAGCAGCTTGCGGCCAGGGGGTGTTTCACCCCTCCACTTT. Translating gives CASSLRPGGVSPLHF. The whole variable domain, filled in from reference TRBV5-4 and TRBJ1-6, reads ETGVTQSPTHLIKTRGQQVTLRCSSQSGHNTVSWYQQALGQGPQFIFQYYREEENGRGNFPPRFSGLQFPNYSSELNVNALELDDSALYLCASSLRPGGVSPLHFGNGTRLTVT.

The CDR3 region has the DNA TGTGCCAGCAGCAACTCTTGGACGGATCTTTCGAACACTGAAGCTTTCTTT. Translated, it gives CASSNSWTDLSNTEAFF. V gene TRBV25-1 combines with J gene TRBJ1-1; D remains ambiguous. The CDR3 contains 17 residues. The V and J ends lost 6 bases and 1 base respectively, with 21 bases between them. In germline, CDR1 is MGHDK, CDR2 SYGVNS.

The rearrangement uses TRBV29-1 and TRBJ2-7; 9 bases are a match to TRBD1. The germline gives CDR1 SQVTM, CDR2 ANQGSEA. The CDR3 loop spans 13 amino acids. Trimming removed 6 bases from V and 3 bases from J; junction bases left unmatched: 6. The CDR3 loop is CSVATGGSYEQYF. CDR3 bases: TGCAGCGTAGCGACAGGGGGAAGCTACGAGCAGTACTTC.

This clone was seen a handful of times. The chain joins TRBV4-3 to TRBJ2-1, with 12 bases aligning to TRBD2. The V gene's germline CDR1 is LGHNA and CDR2 YSLEER. With V trimmed by 7 bases and J by 0 bases, 7 bases remained unmatched. This CDR3 is 17 amino acids long. CDR3 sequence (DNA): TGCGCCAGCACCCTAGGACTAGCGGGGAGCTCCTACAATGAGCAGTTCTTC. Translated: CASTLGLAGSSYNEQFF.

This chain connects TRBV27 to TRBJ2-1; D might be TRBD1 or TRBD2, each matching 5 bases. This CDR3 contains 15 residues. The V gene's germline CDR1 is MNHEY and CDR2 SMNVEV (reference sequence). V lost 5 bases and J 4 bases, leaving 15 bases between the germline ends. As DNA, the CDR3 is TGTGCCAGCAGTCTCTCCGGGACGGCTTACAATGAGCAGTTCTTC. The encoded protein is CASSLSGTAYNEQFF.

J is TRBJ2-7 and V is TRBV7-9, with D hard to call. Trimming removed 5 bases at V and 5 bases at J, with 10 bases between. The CDR3 spans 12 residues. Germline assignment: CDR1 SEHNR and CDR2 FQNEAQ (reference sequence). The CDR3 DNA sequence: TGTGCCAGCAGCCTGGCAGCACACGAGCAGTACTTC. This sequence encodes CASSLAAHEQYF. Based on the CDR3 plus reference TRBV7-9 and TRBJ2-7, the full variable domain is DTGVSQNPRHKITKRGQNVTFRCDPISEHNRLYWYRQTLGQGPEFLTYFQNEAQLEKSRLLSDRFSAERPKGSFSTLEIQRTEQGDSAMYLCASSLAAHEQYFGPGTRLTVT.

The J gene is TRBJ2-1, the V gene TRBV20-1, with D perhaps given as TRBD1 or TRBD2 (5 bases each). Looked up from germline, CDR1 is DFQATT and CDR2 is SNEGSKA (reference sequence). The CDR3 has 10 residues. Trimming pared 5 bases from V and 10 bases from J, leaving 9 bases between. The CDR3 protein is CSAGEGEQFF. CDR3 bases: TGCAGTGCTGGCGAGGGGGAGCAGTTCTTC.

The chain links TRBV27 to TRBJ2-1; weak D call: TRBD1 (5 bases). Germline assignment: CDR1 MNHEY and CDR2 SMNVEV (reference sequence). Trimming took 6 bases from V and 8 from J, leaving 20 bases between them. The CDR3 is 15 residues long. Here the CDR3 reads CASSPQGMVGYEQFF. Written as DNA, the CDR3 is TGTGCCAGCAGCCCTCAGGGTATGGTAGGCTATGAGCAGTTCTTC.

The CDR3 bases are TGTGCCAGCAGCCCGGGACAGGGGCGCCCTTTGAACACTGAAGCTTTCTTT. It is translated as CASSPGQGRPLNTEAFF. This chain links TRBV4-2 with TRBJ1-1; 10 nucleotides match TRBD1. CDR1 is LGHNA, CDR2 YNFKEQ, per germline. J was trimmed by 0 bases and V by 4 bases; bases with no gene match: 8. This CDR3 has 17 residues.

The rearrangement uses TRBV4-3 and TRBJ2-3; TRBD2 agrees at 9 bases. Germline CDR1 LGHNA, CDR2 YSLEER. The junction had 4 bases not matched to a gene; V was cut back by 0 bases and J by 3 bases. The CDR3 is 16 amino acids. For the CDR3, the DNA is TGCGCCAGCAGCCAAGATGAGAGCGGGGGGACAGATACGCAGTATTTT. Amino acid sequence: CASSQDESGGTDTQYF.

The chain uses TRBV7-9 and TRBJ1-4; weak D call: TRBD1 (5 bases). Trimming removed 0 bases at V and 4 bases at J, with 21 bases between. Germline V gene data show CDR1 as SEHNR and CDR2 as FQNEAQ (reference sequence). The CDR3 extends over 19 amino acids. The CDR3 DNA follows: TGTGCCAGCAGCTTAGCGGGTTGGATGGAGACAGCGCTTAATGAAAAACTGTTTTTT. Translated, it gives CASSLAGWMETALNEKLFF.